The rows below give T cell receptor beta chains drawn from one sample of a study of T cells in Graves' hyperthyroidism and ophthalmopathy. A single record per CDR3 protein comes from TCRdb applying MiXCR to the multiplex PCR reads. Of 300,000 to 450,000 distinct CDR3 sequences in the sample, roughly 13% were seen once. Sequencing input: blood. The receptors come from a woman in her late teens or twenties with Graves' hyperthyroidism. The CDR3 runs from the conserved cysteine through the conserved F or W. Fields, in order: V gene, D gene, J gene, clone size, CDR3 DNA, CDR3 protein. A D gene is named only where the DNA matches it firmly. For some rows the clone size is stated as once, few or many, or as a class when expanded; others skip it.

v_call: TRBV9; d_call: -; j_call: TRBJ2-5; clone_size: -; cdr3_nt: TGTGCCAGCAGCGTAGATGGGGAGACCCAGTACTTC; cdr3_aa: CASSVDGETQYF
v_call: TRBV20-1; d_call: TRBD2; j_call: TRBJ2-3; clone_size: many; cdr3_nt: TGCAGTGCTAGAGATCCTACTAGCGGGAGGGCAGATACGCAGTATTTT; cdr3_aa: CSARDPTSGRADTQYF
v_call: TRBV20-1; d_call: TRBD2; j_call: TRBJ2-5; clone_size: -; cdr3_nt: TGCAGTGCTTATCTAGCGGGGGGCCCATTCTGGGAGACCCAGTACTTC; cdr3_aa: CSAYLAGGPFWETQYF
v_call: TRBV27; d_call: -; j_call: TRBJ1-6; clone_size: -; cdr3_nt: TGTGCCAGCAGTTCGGGACCGAGGAGCTCCTATAATTCACCCCTCCACTTT; cdr3_aa: CASSSGPRSSYNSPLHF
v_call: TRBV7-9; d_call: TRBD2; j_call: TRBJ2-3; clone_size: many; cdr3_nt: TGTGCCAGCAGCGTTACTAGCGGGGGGCCGGATACGCAGTATTTT; cdr3_aa: CASSVTSGGPDTQYF
v_call: TRBV28; d_call: -; j_call: TRBJ1-2; clone_size: many; cdr3_nt: TGTGCCAGCAGTCCCCCGGGTCTTGTCGATGGCTACACCTTC; cdr3_aa: CASSPPGLVDGYTF
v_call: TRBV11-2; d_call: TRBD2; j_call: TRBJ2-1; clone_size: many; cdr3_nt: TGTGCCAGCAGGATAGAGGCTGGTCTAGCGGGAATTCAGTTCTTC; cdr3_aa: CASRIEAGLAGIQFF
v_call: TRBV11-2; d_call: -; j_call: TRBJ2-7; clone_size: many; cdr3_nt: TGTGCCAGCATCGGGCTAGGCTACGAGCAGTACTTC; cdr3_aa: CASIGLGYEQYF
v_call: TRBV29-1; d_call: TRBD1; j_call: TRBJ2-6; clone_size: few; cdr3_nt: TGCAGCGTTGGGACAGGGGGGATCTCTGGGGCCAACGTCCTGACTTTC; cdr3_aa: CSVGTGGISGANVLTF
v_call: TRBV20-1; d_call: TRBD1; j_call: TRBJ1-1; clone_size: few; cdr3_nt: TGCAGTGCCTTTGGGGACAGGATGAACACTGAAGCTTTCTTT; cdr3_aa: CSAFGDRMNTEAFF
v_call: TRBV3-1; d_call: -; j_call: TRBJ2-7; clone_size: many; cdr3_nt: TGTGCCAGCAGCCAAGATGTCCAGACTCTCGAGCAGTACTTC; cdr3_aa: CASSQDVQTLEQYF
v_call: TRBV9; d_call: -; j_call: TRBJ1-1; clone_size: once; cdr3_nt: TGTGCCAGCAGCGGACGGGACAACCTGAACACTGAAGCTTTCTTT; cdr3_aa: CASSGRDNLNTEAFF
v_call: TRBV7-2; d_call: TRBD1; j_call: TRBJ1-5; clone_size: many; cdr3_nt: TGTGCCAGCAGCCGACAGGGAAGGAGCAATCAGCCCCAGCATTTT; cdr3_aa: CASSRQGRSNQPQHF
v_call: TRBV5-1; d_call: -; j_call: TRBJ2-5; clone_size: -; cdr3_nt: TGCGCCAGCAGCCGGGGATCTGAACAAGAGACCCAGTACTTC; cdr3_aa: CASSRGSEQETQYF
v_call: TRBV9; d_call: -; j_call: TRBJ1-2; clone_size: -; cdr3_nt: TGTGCCAGCAGCCCATGGGCAGAGAACTATGGCTACACCTTC; cdr3_aa: CASSPWAENYGYTF
v_call: TRBV11-2; d_call: -; j_call: TRBJ2-2; clone_size: many; cdr3_nt: TGTGCCAGCAGCCGACACGGGGTGCTGTTTTTT; cdr3_aa: CASSRHGVLFF
v_call: TRBV6-2/TRBV6-3; d_call: -; j_call: TRBJ1-1; clone_size: many; cdr3_nt: TGTGCCAGCAGCCGGGGAGAAGTCACTGAAGCTTTCTTT; cdr3_aa: CASSRGEVTEAFF
v_call: TRBV10-3; d_call: -; j_call: TRBJ2-7; clone_size: many; cdr3_nt: TGTGCCATCAGTGAGACGGGCGCCTCCTACGAGCAGTACTTC; cdr3_aa: CAISETGASYEQYF
v_call: TRBV4-1; d_call: -; j_call: TRBJ1-5; clone_size: few; cdr3_nt: TGCGCCAGCAGCCAAGTTAGGGAACAGCCCCAGCATTTT; cdr3_aa: CASSQVREQPQHF
v_call: TRBV28; d_call: -; j_call: TRBJ2-3; clone_size: many; cdr3_nt: TGTGCCAGCAGCCCCCTAAGGGGCCGGGGCCGAGAAGATACGCAGTATTTT; cdr3_aa: CASSPLRGRGREDTQYF
v_call: TRBV30; d_call: TRBD2; j_call: TRBJ2-1; clone_size: many; cdr3_nt: TGTGCCTGGAGTGTTGAGCGGGAGTCGTCGCCGTTCTTC; cdr3_aa: CAWSVERESSPFF
v_call: TRBV14; d_call: TRBD1; j_call: TRBJ2-7; clone_size: -; cdr3_nt: TGTGCCAGCAGCCGACAATGGGACAGGCGCAACGAGCAGTACTTC; cdr3_aa: CASSRQWDRRNEQYF
v_call: TRBV20-1; d_call: TRBD2; j_call: TRBJ2-2; clone_size: -; cdr3_nt: TGCAGTGCTAGAGATCGGCTAGCGGGGTGGACCGGGGAGCTGTTTTTT; cdr3_aa: CSARDRLAGWTGELFF
v_call: TRBV12-3/TRBV12-4; d_call: TRBD1; j_call: TRBJ1-6; clone_size: -; cdr3_nt: TGTGCCAGCAGACAAAGACAGGGAGGGAATTCACCCCTCCACTTT; cdr3_aa: CASRQRQGGNSPLHF
v_call: TRBV18; d_call: TRBD1; j_call: TRBJ1-1; clone_size: many; cdr3_nt: TGTGCCAGCTCACCGCAACAGGGGACCACTATGAACACTGAAGCTTTCTTT; cdr3_aa: CASSPQQGTTMNTEAFF
v_call: TRBV27; d_call: TRBD1; j_call: TRBJ2-1; clone_size: many; cdr3_nt: TGTGCCAGCGGACAGGGATATGAGCAGTTCTTC; cdr3_aa: CASGQGYEQFF
v_call: TRBV30; d_call: TRBD2; j_call: TRBJ2-7; clone_size: -; cdr3_nt: TGTGCCCGGAGTTGCACGGGCGGACTAGCGGGCTACGAGCAGTACTTC; cdr3_aa: CARSCTGGLAGYEQYF
v_call: TRBV5-1; d_call: -; j_call: TRBJ2-2; clone_size: few; cdr3_nt: TGCGCCAGCAGCCCGGGAGGACAGTTCGGGGAGCTGTTTTTT; cdr3_aa: CASSPGGQFGELFF
v_call: TRBV6-1; d_call: -; j_call: TRBJ2-3; clone_size: many; cdr3_nt: TGTGCCAGCAGCCTTTCCGTGGCAGATACGCAGTATTTT; cdr3_aa: CASSLSVADTQYF
v_call: TRBV12-3/TRBV12-4; d_call: TRBD2; j_call: TRBJ2-1; clone_size: many; cdr3_nt: TGTGCCAGCAGTTCTAGCGGGAGGGGCTCCTACAATGAGCAGTTCTTC; cdr3_aa: CASSSSGRGSYNEQFF
v_call: TRBV4-1; d_call: TRBD1; j_call: TRBJ1-5; clone_size: many; cdr3_nt: TGCGCCAGCAGCCAAGAACGGGCAGGGGGGCAGCCCCAGCATTTT; cdr3_aa: CASSQERAGGQPQHF
v_call: TRBV5-1; d_call: TRBD1; j_call: TRBJ1-4; clone_size: -; cdr3_nt: TGCGCCAGCAACCCGGGACAGCCTAATGAAAAACTGTTTTTT; cdr3_aa: CASNPGQPNEKLFF
v_call: TRBV20-1; d_call: -; j_call: TRBJ1-1; clone_size: -; cdr3_nt: TGCAGTGCCGACTTCAGGTCTGGCACTGAAGCTTTCTTT; cdr3_aa: CSADFRSGTEAFF
v_call: TRBV13; d_call: -; j_call: TRBJ1-5; clone_size: many; cdr3_nt: TGTGCCAGCAGCTTAGGCCCAGCTAGCAATCAGCCCCAGCATTTT; cdr3_aa: CASSLGPASNQPQHF
v_call: TRBV25-1; d_call: -; j_call: TRBJ1-5; clone_size: few; cdr3_nt: TGTGCCAGCAGTGCACTTGGCGGATGGCAGCCCCAGCATTTT; cdr3_aa: CASSALGGWQPQHF
v_call: TRBV28; d_call: -; j_call: TRBJ2-1; clone_size: many; cdr3_nt: TGTGCCAGCAGTTTCCAACCCCCCCATTATGAGCAGTTCTTC; cdr3_aa: CASSFQPPHYEQFF
v_call: TRBV19; d_call: TRBD1; j_call: TRBJ1-1; clone_size: -; cdr3_nt: TGTGCCAGTAGTATTGGGACAGGCCCTCTGAACACTGAAGCTTTCTTT; cdr3_aa: CASSIGTGPLNTEAFF
v_call: TRBV7-9; d_call: -; j_call: TRBJ1-2; clone_size: many; cdr3_nt: TGTGCCAGCAGTTTCTCGGGGAACTATGGCTACACCTTC; cdr3_aa: CASSFSGNYGYTF
v_call: TRBV10-3; d_call: -; j_call: TRBJ2-6; clone_size: few; cdr3_nt: TGTGCCATCAGTGACCCTCTAGTTTACTTTCCTGGGGCCAACGTCCTGACTTTC; cdr3_aa: CAISDPLVYFPGANVLTF
v_call: TRBV2; d_call: TRBD1; j_call: TRBJ1-1; clone_size: many; cdr3_nt: TGTGCCAGCGTTTCCGGGACAGGGAAGCGGAATGAAGCTTTCTTT; cdr3_aa: CASVSGTGKRNEAFF
v_call: TRBV12-5; d_call: -; j_call: TRBJ1-2; clone_size: many; cdr3_nt: TGTGCTAGTGGTTTGGGGTTCCGGCAGGGCTATGGCTACACCTTC; cdr3_aa: CASGLGFRQGYGYTF
v_call: TRBV6-2/TRBV6-3; d_call: TRBD1; j_call: TRBJ1-2; clone_size: many; cdr3_nt: TGTGCCAGCACCCTAACCCCCGGGACAGGAATCTATGGCTACACCTTC; cdr3_aa: CASTLTPGTGIYGYTF
v_call: TRBV28; d_call: -; j_call: TRBJ2-3; clone_size: many; cdr3_nt: TGTGCCAGCAGACCCACAGGGGAGGGGCGAGACACAGATACGCAGTATTTT; cdr3_aa: CASRPTGEGRDTDTQYF
v_call: TRBV27; d_call: -; j_call: TRBJ1-1; clone_size: few; cdr3_nt: TGTGCCAGCAGTTTGTCAGGGGAGGGCTCTGAAGCTTTCTTT; cdr3_aa: CASSLSGEGSEAFF
v_call: TRBV6-2/TRBV6-3; d_call: -; j_call: TRBJ2-1; clone_size: -; cdr3_nt: TGTGCCAGCAGTTACGGGCCTGGGGATGAGCAGTTCTTC; cdr3_aa: CASSYGPGDEQFF
v_call: TRBV2; d_call: -; j_call: TRBJ2-1; clone_size: many; cdr3_nt: TGTGCCAGCAGTGAAGGCCGAGCGGATGGCGAGCAGTTCTTC; cdr3_aa: CASSEGRADGEQFF
v_call: TRBV5-1; d_call: TRBD2; j_call: TRBJ2-5; clone_size: -; cdr3_nt: TGCGCCAGCACCGAGCGGGGGGGCCCGGAGACCCAGTACTTC; cdr3_aa: CASTERGGPETQYF
v_call: TRBV28; d_call: -; j_call: TRBJ1-3; clone_size: many; cdr3_nt: TGTGCCAGCAGTTCACTCAACTCTGGAAACACCATATATTTT; cdr3_aa: CASSSLNSGNTIYF
v_call: TRBV6-5; d_call: -; j_call: TRBJ1-1; clone_size: many; cdr3_nt: TGTGCCAGCAGTTACTCATTAGGGTCAGGAGGGATGAACACTGAAGCTTTCTTT; cdr3_aa: CASSYSLGSGGMNTEAFF
v_call: TRBV2; d_call: -; j_call: TRBJ1-2; clone_size: many; cdr3_nt: TGTGCCAGCAGTGAAGCGCGCAGGGCCTTGGGTGGCTACACCTTC; cdr3_aa: CASSEARRALGGYTF
v_call: TRBV29-1; d_call: -; j_call: TRBJ2-5; clone_size: once; cdr3_nt: TGCAGCGTCGCCCCGGGGGCCAGGGAGACCCAGTACTTC; cdr3_aa: CSVAPGARETQYF
v_call: TRBV20-1; d_call: TRBD2; j_call: TRBJ2-7; clone_size: many; cdr3_nt: TGCAGTGCTAGGTGGCTAGCGGGAATTTACGAGCAGTACTTC; cdr3_aa: CSARWLAGIYEQYF
v_call: TRBV4-3; d_call: TRBD2; j_call: TRBJ2-7; clone_size: many; cdr3_nt: TGCGCCAGCAGCCAAGAGGTGACTAGCGGTAACTACGAGCAGTACTTC; cdr3_aa: CASSQEVTSGNYEQYF
v_call: TRBV7-9; d_call: -; j_call: TRBJ1-6; clone_size: -; cdr3_nt: TGTGCCAGCAGTCTCACTAGGGATTCACCCCTCCACTTT; cdr3_aa: CASSLTRDSPLHF
v_call: TRBV6-6; d_call: -; j_call: TRBJ1-1; clone_size: few; cdr3_nt: TGTGCCAGCAGTTACTCTGGCCGTGACGACTATTACACTGAAGCTTTCTTT; cdr3_aa: CASSYSGRDDYYTEAFF